A selection of T cell receptor beta chains follows, all from one sample in a study of blood T cell repertoires in COVID-19. Libraries were prepared by immunoSEQ multiplex PCR; TCRdb keeps only in-frame clonotypes and omits some of them. The sample yields approximately 190,000 clones, about 86% seen once. What was sequenced was PBMCs or T cells enriched from blood (not recorded which). Source of these receptors: a woman aged 40 to 50 in a cohort exposed to, infected with or recovered from COVID-19 (not recorded which). Both conserved end residues are part of each CDR3. The D gene is left open where the match is weak. Part of the rows lack a size; the others show once, few, many or a class for expanded clones.

TRBJ2-7,NA,TRBV13,13,NA,TGTGCCAGCAGCTCGGGTGGCTCCTACGAGCAGTACTTC,CASSSGGSYEQYF
TRBJ1-3,NA,TRBV7-9,14,NA,TGTGCCAGCAGCTCCAACAGGGAGCGAAACACCATATATTTT,CASSSNRERNTIYF
TRBJ1-1,NA,TRBV5-1,13,NA,TGCGCCAGCAGCTTGAATGGGGCAACTGAAGCTTTCTTT,CASSLNGATEAFF
TRBJ1-1,NA,TRBV27,12,TRBD1,TGTGCCAGCCGTCGACAGGGCACTGAAGCTTTCTTT,CASRRQGTEAFF
TRBJ1-1,NA,TRBV3-1/TRBV3-2,15,NA,TGTGCCAGCAGCCCCCAGGAGGGGCGAGTCACTGAAGCTTTCTTT,CASSPQEGRVTEAFF
TRBJ1-1,few,TRBV6-2/TRBV6-3,13,NA,TGTGCCAGCAGTCTAGCCTCGAACACTGAAGCTTTCTTT,CASSLASNTEAFF
TRBJ1-5,NA,TRBV9,14,NA,TGTGCCAGCAGCGTAGGAGGGGGAAATCAGCCCCAGCATTTT,CASSVGGGNQPQHF
TRBJ2-7,NA,TRBV18,17,NA,TGTGCCAGCTCACCAGCCAGCTACGTCAGGGGTTACTACGAGCAGTACTTC,CASSPASYVRGYYEQYF
TRBJ1-2,NA,TRBV5-5,12,TRBD1,TGTGCCAGCAGCGACGACAGGGGTGGCTACACCTTC,CASSDDRGGYTF
TRBJ1-1,NA,TRBV29-1,12,NA,TGCAGCGTTGACTTAGGGGGCACTGAAGCTTTCTTT,CSVDLGGTEAFF